This T cell receptor beta chain is drawn from a study of GPR56 and killer-like receptors on CD4 memory cells (dated by TCRdb to the late 2010s). About the full investigation: According to the study's proposal, human CD4+ memory T-cell differentiation and cytokine production potential are marked by the progressive acquisition of KLRB1, KLRG1, GPR56 and then KLRF1. Healthy blood donors in the study were described as age-matched to the liver disease patients, whose median age was approximately 65 years. Broad study findings and their caveats: Clonal frequency was low in the marker-negative population and rose progressively along the proposed pathway, while TCRbeta diversity fell correspondingly. TCR repertoire overlap was especially strong between late populations 4 and 5, and population 3 also partly overlapped. Diversity and similarity analyses were restricted to the 100 most expanded clones per population rather than full repertoires. The authors took the finding that clones dominating late populations 4 and 5 were also present in early populations 1 and 2 as evidence for linear differentiation.

Going by frequency, this clonotype is large (0.1 to 1%); no count is logged. Its antigen target is currently unknown. Five KLR/GPR56-defined CD4+ populations were enriched by fluorescence-activated cell sorting before TCRbeta sequencing. TCRbeta repertoires of five CD4+ T-cell subsets defined by KLRB1, KLRG1, GPR56 and KLRF1 expression were sequenced to test a linear memory differentiation pathway. TCR-sequenced cells came from peripheral blood of healthy control individuals, reported as five donors in the TCRbeta analysis figure. Heparinized peripheral blood was collected, and every sample was processed within one hour of retrieval. To isolate peripheral blood mononuclear cells, blood was diluted 1:2 in PBS and put through Biocoll density gradient centrifugation at room temperature. Before flow sorting, CD4+ T cells were enriched from freshly isolated PBMCs by magnetic sorting with anti-CD4 MicroBeads. A BD FACSAria II was used to sort CD4+ T cells enriched from PBMCs of healthy donors according to marker expression. For surface staining, the researchers used Miltenyi Biotec antibodies: anti-KLRB1 clone 191B8, anti-KLRF1 clone 4A4.D10 and anti-KLRG1 clone REA261.

The reads were generated on an Illumina HiSeq 2500. For construction of sequencing libraries, the recombined TCRbeta locus was amplified according to a previously published PCR protocol. The authors processed their data as follows. Reads whose average quality score was below 30 were removed, and the reads that remained were processed with IMSEQ. Each clonotype was defined by the combination of Vbeta gene, Jbeta gene and CDR3 amino acid sequence. Repertoire overlap between populations was quantified with the Morisita-Horn index computed on the top 100 expanded clones. Clonal diversity was assessed with Rényi diversity profiles calculated on the top 100 expanded clones. TCRdb reprocessed the reads; each CDR3 protein sequence makes one entry, and DNA is unavailable. The V and J calls were determined by TCRdb, not by the authors. This sample's table carries 2,000 to 2,500 distinct CDR3 sequences. The ten largest make up roughly 4% of the sample.

The clonotype was recovered from a human donor in good health. Source material: memory CD4+ T cells from blood.

This receptor carries the CDR3 CASKDRGIYGYTF. The rearrangement combines TRBV6-1 with TRBJ1-2; TCRdb's assignment of TRBD1 cannot be checked, as there is no DNA. As encoded in the germline V gene, CDR1 is MNHNS while CDR2 is SASEGT. Counted from cysteine to phenylalanine, this CDR3 has 13 amino acids. The record lacks a DNA sequence.